This T cell receptor (beta chain) was retrieved from a study of blood T cell repertoires in COVID-19. Study information: The origin of the acute and convalescent COVID-19 samples was the United States, Italy and Spain. The cDNA or gDNA used as material had been derived from T cells, B-cell-depleted T cells, or PBMCs.

In the original processing: Scientists estimated how many nucleated cells there were by amplifying reference gene primers. Only in-frame clones appear in the TCRdb table, and some are missing; sequencing was by immunoSEQ multiplex PCR. The V and J calls and clone size are taken from that table; D and trimming were inferred from the DNA. The repertoire holds about 190,000 clones, roughly 90% seen once, with approximately 6.7% in the top ten. The V gene's germline CDR1 is SGHRS and CDR2 YFSETQ. Trimming removed 0 bases from V and 0 bases from J, with 9 bases in between. CDR3 length: 16 residues. The chain carries TRBV5-1 and TRBJ1-4; no clear D gene. The TCR originated in a man aged 40-50 years with acute or convalescent COVID-19. The sequenced sample was peripheral blood. The CDR3 DNA sequence: TGCGCCAGCAGCTTGGACCCAGTTGCAACTAATGAAAAACTGTTTTTT. Its protein product is CASSLDPVATNEKLFF.